This entry describes one T cell receptor (beta chain). Its target is unknown. This sample is part of a study of CXCR3-negative and CXCR3-positive naive CD8 T cells. Whole-study findings and limits: Surface CD5 was comparable between naive subsets; TCR strength was inferred from TRB CDR3 properties. Comparison of naive cells showed more hydrophobic TRB CDR3s in CXCR3-positive than in CXCR3-negative naive cells. Memory CD8+ T cell repertoires were far less diverse than both naive subsets.

The study sorted every CD8+ T cell subset in triplicate at 300,000 or so cells each. Naive CD8+ T cells showed CD45RO-CCR7+CD27+CD95-. All TRB cDNA libraries came from 5' RACE performed with UMI labels. One entry per CDR3 protein, without DNA, is what TCRdb gives after re-calling the 5' RACE reads. There are 7,500 to 8,500 distinct CDR3 sequences in the sample, with 2% held by the top ten. The sequence was obtained from a human donor in good health. Some clones in this sample may be carry-over from other donors' samples. The sequenced material came from naive CXCR3+ CD8+ T cells from blood. This sample's subset: CD45RO-CCR7+CD27+CD95- naive CD8+ T cells expressing CXCR3 (TNR3+).

CDR3 region: CATSRSTGALSYNEQFF. The J gene is TRBJ2-1, the V gene TRBV15; the TCRdb D gene call, TRBD2, has no DNA to confirm it. Germline CDR1 LNHNV, CDR2 YYDKDF (reference sequence). The CDR3 is 17 residues long.